The 32 T cell receptor beta chains presented below share a single source sample, sequenced in a study of Ad26.COV2.S vaccination and SARS-CoV-2 variants. This sample's treatment: roughly 20 received Ad26.COV2.S at low or high dose, single or two shots; five or six received placebo; per-sample allocation not given. At day 63 after the first vaccine or placebo injection, samples were drawn. TCRdb's copy holds only in-frame clones and misses some; the assay was immunoSEQ multiplex PCR. The data show 380,000 or so clones, 75% to 90% seen once. The sample was peripheral blood, taken in a trial of Ad26.COV2.S vaccine versus placebo. Every receptor here comes from a person aged 18-60 years who received the Ad26.COV2.S COVID-19 vaccine or a placebo.

The CDR3 is CASSFRSEDTEAFF. In nucleotides, the CDR3 is TGTGCCAGCAGCTTTAGGTCAGAGGACACTGAAGCTTTCTTT. The rearrangement links TRBV7-2 to TRBJ1-1; D gene unclear. The CDR3 contains 14 residues. The V end was cut by 3 bases, the J end by 3 bases, with 11 bases between. Germline loops: CDR1 SGHTA, CDR2 FQGNSA.

J is TRBJ2-7 and V is TRBV25-1, with 7 bases matching TRBD1. The CDR3 runs 15 residues. V shed 1 base, J shed 0 bases, and the junction held 3 bases outside the gene matches. Germline loops: CDR1 MGHDK, CDR2 SYGVNS. CDR3 in DNA: TGTGCCAGCAGTGAATGGGACAGCCACTCCTACGAGCAGTACTTC. It translates to CASSEWDSHSYEQYF.

The chain combines TRBV2 with TRBJ2-7; tentative D call: TRBD1 (5 bases). CDR1 is SNHLY, CDR2 FYNNEI, per germline. Trimming pared 3 bases from V and 2 bases from J, leaving 14 bases between. The CDR3 has 15 residues. Here the CDR3 DNA reads TGTGCCAGCAGTGATCCGACAGAACCACCCTACGAGCAGTACTTC. It yields the protein CASSDPTEPPYEQYF.

The J gene is TRBJ2-7, the V gene TRBV5-1; 10 bases align to TRBD1. In germline, CDR1 is SGHRS, CDR2 YFSETQ. CDR3 length: 15 residues. V was clipped by 0 bases and J by 5 bases; unmatched bases: 5. The CDR3 region is CASSLGDRGNHEQYF. The CDR3 DNA reads as TGCGCCAGCAGCTTGGGGGACAGGGGAAATCACGAGCAGTACTTC.

The table lists this clone with many counts. The chain couples TRBV5-1 to TRBJ1-2; D may be TRBD1 (5 bases). CDR1 and CDR2 from the germline V gene are SGHRS and YFSETQ. CDR3 length: 15 amino acids. V lost 4 bases to trimming and J lost 0 bases, with 13 bases between them. The CDR3 DNA sequence: TGCGCCAGCAGCCCCATTGCGGGGGCTAACTATGGCTACACCTTC. Protein product: CASSPIAGANYGYTF. The full variable domain, its missing parts supplied by reference TRBV5-1 and TRBJ1-2, is KAGVTQTPRYLIKTRGQQVTLSCSPISGHRSVSWYQQTPGQGLQFLFEYFSETQRNKGNFPGRFSGRQFSNSRSEMNVSTLELGDSALYLCASSPIAGANYGYTFGSGTRLTVV.

This clone has more than one count but fewer than ten. The rearrangement uses TRBV18 and TRBJ2-2; 9 nucleotides match TRBD2. The CDR3 runs to 14 residues. V gave up 8 bases and J gave up 7 bases; unmatched junction bases: 8. CDR1 and CDR2 from the germline V gene are KGHSH and LQKENI. CDR3 residues: CASGSGGRDGELFF. CDR3 in DNA: TGTGCCAGCGGTAGCGGGGGCCGAGACGGGGAGCTGTTTTTT.

The chain uses TRBV6-2 or TRBV6-3 and TRBJ2-7; 8 nucleotides match TRBD2. In germline, CDR1 is MNHEY, CDR2 SVGEGT. This CDR3 has 13 residues. V gave up 5 bases and J gave up 4 bases; unmatched junction bases: 4. The CDR3, as DNA: TGTGCCAGCAGTGACAGCGGGAGATACGAGCAGTACTTC. Translation: CASSDSGRYEQYF.

The chain links TRBV10-3 to TRBJ2-7; weak D call: TRBD2 (5 bases). Germline-derived CDR1 and CDR2 are ENHRY and SYGVKD. V was shortened by 7 bases and J by 5 bases, with 12 bases between the two germline ends. The CDR3 has 12 amino acids. CDR3 sequence: CAIMGSGDEQYF. In nucleotides, the CDR3 is TGTGCCATCATGGGGTCCGGGGACGAGCAGTACTTC.

This clone has only a few counts. DNA of the CDR3: TGCGCCAGCAGCCAAGATATACAGGGGAGGAATGAGCAGTTCTTC. This gives the protein CASSQDIQGRNEQFF. V usage is TRBV4-3 and J usage is TRBJ2-1, with a tentative D call TRBD1 (7 bases). Per the germline V gene, CDR1 is LGHNA and CDR2 is YSLEER. Trimming took 0 bases from V and 7 from J, leaving 13 bases between them. The CDR3 runs 15 residues.

CDR3: CASRDGTVDYGYTF. The CDR3 DNA reads TGCGCCAGCAGAGATGGGACCGTCGATTATGGCTACACCTTC. The rearrangement uses TRBV5-1 and TRBJ1-2, with a possible D match to TRBD1 (5 bases). Deletions cut 5 bases from V and 5 bases from J, with 16 bases between. CDR3 length: 14 amino acids. Germline assignment: CDR1 SGHRS and CDR2 YFSETQ.

The chain uses TRBV9 and TRBJ2-5; 8 bases fit TRBD2. The ends lost 3 bases at V and 4 bases at J; junction bases unmatched: 5. Germline CDR1 SGDLS, CDR2 YYNGEE. The CDR3 runs 14 residues. This CDR3 is CASSAGTRGETQYF. In nucleotides, the CDR3 is TGTGCCAGCAGCGCAGGGACTAGGGGAGAGACCCAGTACTTC.

The chain is built from TRBV5-4 and TRBJ1-2; D ambiguous. V lost 1 base, J lost 4 bases, and 8 bases lay in between. This CDR3 has 13 residues. Germline V CDR1 and CDR2: SGHNT, YYREEE (reference sequence). CDR3 bases: TGTGCCAGCAGCTTGCAACGGAGCTATGGCTACACCTTC. It encodes CASSLQRSYGYTF.

The chain carries TRBV10-3 and TRBJ1-5; D unclear. CDR3 length equals 14 residues. V was cut by 0 bases and J by 4 bases, with 7 bases left in between. CDR1 is ENHRY and CDR2 is SYGVKD in the germline V gene. CDR3 DNA: TGTGCCATCAGTGAGTCTGGGGTGAATCAGCCCCAGCATTTT. It encodes CAISESGVNQPQHF.

This clone appeared a single time. The CDR3 DNA follows: TGTGCCAGCAGCCCGGGACTAGCGGGAGAGGACGCCTACGAGCAGTACTTC. This encodes CASSPGLAGEDAYEQYF. The chain has TRBV7-6 and TRBJ2-7; TRBD2 matches at 14 bases. The CDR3 spans 17 residues. The V gene end was trimmed by 5 bases and the J gene end by 2 bases; junction bases not matched to a gene: 8. The germline CDR1 and CDR2 sequences are SGHVS and FNYEAQ.

This chain uses TRBV11-3 with TRBJ2-2; 7 nucleotides align to TRBD1. V trimming: 5 bases; J trimming: 5 bases; junction bases outside the gene matches: 8. The CDR3 loop spans 15 amino acids. CDR1 and CDR2 (germline): SGHNT, YENEEA. CDR3 coding DNA: TGTGCCAGCAGCCTAGGACAGGTTGGGACCGGGGAGCTGTTTTTT. Translation: CASSLGQVGTGELFF.

This chain connects TRBV11-3 to TRBJ2-6; D is unclear. The germline V and J ends were trimmed by 1 base and 0 bases, with 7 bases remaining between them. CDR1 and CDR2 (germline): SGHNT, YENEEA. This CDR3 has 16 residues. CDR3 protein: CASSLGPSSGANVLTF. In DNA form, the CDR3 reads TGTGCCAGCAGCTTAGGCCCGAGCTCTGGGGCCAACGTCCTGACTTTC.

This chain connects TRBV5-1 to TRBJ2-5, with a tentative D call TRBD2 (5 bases). Germline CDR1 SGHRS, CDR2 YFSETQ. The CDR3 is 13 amino acids. V lost 1 base and J 5 bases, leaving 9 bases between the germline ends. The CDR3 sequence is CASSLFLAETQYF. The CDR3 region has the DNA TGCGCCAGCAGCTTGTTTCTAGCTGAGACCCAGTACTTC.

The chain links TRBV4-1 to TRBJ1-1, with D unclear. This CDR3 spans 14 amino acids. V lost 4 bases, J lost 5 bases, and 14 bases lay in between. Germline loops: CDR1 MGHRA, CDR2 YSYEKL. The CDR3 DNA reads as TGCGCCAGCAGCCGAGGACCGGGAACGACTGAAGCTTTCTTT. Translating it yields CASSRGPGTTEAFF.

This clone was seen only once. The rearrangement links TRBV4-3 to TRBJ2-1, with TRBD2 identical over 7 bases. In germline, CDR1 is LGHNA, CDR2 YSLEER. V was pared by 3 bases and J by 6 bases, with 11 bases of the junction left unmatched. This CDR3 has 16 residues. Here the CDR3 DNA reads TGCGCCAGCAGCCAGATTCTGGCGGGAGAGGGCAATGAGCAGTTCTTC. Translation gives CASSQILAGEGNEQFF.

This rearrangement joins TRBV19 to TRBJ2-6; no definite D call. Germline-derived CDR1 and CDR2 are LNHDA and SQIVND (reference sequence). The germline V and J ends were trimmed by 5 bases and 1 base, with 9 bases remaining between them. This CDR3 has 15 residues. CDR3 sequence (DNA): TGTGCCAGTAGTTCCAGTGGGTCTGGGGCCAACGTCCTGACTTTC. Residues: CASSSSGSGANVLTF.

This sequence joins TRBV21-1 and TRBJ1-1; the table calls TRBD1, which could not be checked here. TRBV21-1 is deemed a pseudogene. The CDR3 has 15 residues. This chain's CDR3 is CASPRTHSLNTEAFF. CDR3 coding DNA: TGTGCCAGCCCGAGGACACACAGCTTGAACACTGAAGCTTTCTTT.

J is TRBJ2-1 and V is TRBV3-1 (or the pseudogene TRBV3-2); 8 nucleotides align to TRBD1. Germline V CDR1 and CDR2: LGHDT, YNNKEL (reference sequence). The CDR3 has 16 amino acids. The trim removed 4 bases at V and 2 bases at J, leaving 7 bases unmatched. The CDR3 DNA is TGTGCCAGCAGCCTCCAGGGGGCTGGCCCCTACAATGAGCAGTTCTTC. Encoded protein: CASSLQGAGPYNEQFF.

V gene TRBV10-3 combines with J gene TRBJ1-6, with D possibly being TRBD1 (5 bases). The ends were cut back, 3 bases at V and 0 bases at J, with 6 bases in the middle. Germline CDR1 is ENHRY and CDR2 is SYGVKD. The CDR3 runs 15 residues. The CDR3, as DNA: TGTGCCATCAGTGATGACAGCTCCTATAATTCACCCCTCCACTTT. Protein: CAISDDSSYNSPLHF.

The rearrangement uses TRBV7-2 and TRBJ2-7; no reliable D call. The CDR3 length is 13 residues. Germline V gene data show CDR1 as SGHTA and CDR2 as FQGNSA. The V end was cut by 5 bases, the J end by 2 bases, with 10 bases between. CDR3 sequence reads: CASSPMAAYEQYF. The CDR3 coding sequence is TGTGCCAGCAGCCCCATGGCAGCCTACGAGCAGTACTTC.

The genes are TRBV19 and TRBJ2-1, with 10 bases fitting TRBD1. V lost 4 bases and J lost 8; bases outside the gene matches: 11. The CDR3 sequence is 16 residues long. In germline, CDR1 is LNHDA, CDR2 SQIVND (reference sequence). The CDR3 sequence: CASSTVPTGGRDEQFF. For the CDR3, the DNA is TGTGCCAGTAGTACCGTCCCGACAGGGGGCCGGGATGAGCAGTTCTTC.

V gene TRBV7-8 combines with J gene TRBJ1-1; D remains ambiguous. Germline lookup yields CDR1 SGHVS and CDR2 FQNEAQ. The CDR3 is 13 residues long. V lost 5 bases to trimming and J lost 1 base, with 8 bases between them. The CDR3 sequence is CASSRGQNTEAFF. The CDR3 bases are TGTGCCAGCAGCCGAGGGCAGAACACTGAAGCTTTCTTT. Combining the CDR3 with reference TRBV7-8 and TRBJ1-1 gives the whole variable domain GAGVSQSPRYKVAKRGQDVALRCDPISGHVSLFWYQQALGQGPEFLTYFQNEAQLDKSGLPSDRFFAERPEGSVSTLKIQRTQQEDSAVYLCASSRGQNTEAFFGQGTRLTVV.

The rearrangement links TRBV5-1 to TRBJ2-3; 8 nucleotides line up with TRBD2. Germline CDR1 reads SGHRS; CDR2 reads YFSETQ. This CDR3 has 16 amino acids. V shed 2 bases, J shed 6 bases, and the junction held 11 bases outside the gene matches. CDR3 region: CASSFSGGPLVDTQYF. CDR3 DNA sequence: TGCGCCAGCAGCTTCTCGGGGGGGCCCCTGGTGGATACGCAGTATTTT.

The rearrangement links TRBV18 to TRBJ2-1; D is ambiguous. The length of the CDR3 is 11 residues. V lost 6 bases and J lost 6, with 6 bases in between. Germline V lookup: CDR1 KGHSH, CDR2 LQKENI. The CDR3 bases are TGTGCCAGCTCGTTCCCCAATGAGCAGTTCTTC. Encoded protein: CASSFPNEQFF. The complete variable domain, with remaining parts taken from reference TRBV18 and TRBJ2-1, reads NAGVMQNPRHLVRRRGQEARLRCSPMKGHSHVYWYRQLPEEGLKFMVYLQKENIIDESGMPKERFSAEFPKEGPSILRIQQVVRGDSAAYFCASSFPNEQFFGPGTRLTVL.

The chain links TRBV6-5 to TRBJ1-1; perhaps TRBD1 as D (6 bases). Germline assignment: CDR1 MNHEY and CDR2 SVGAGI. This CDR3 contains 15 residues. The germline V and J ends were trimmed by 8 bases and 5 bases, with 21 bases remaining between them. CDR3 residues: CASRPQGSELTEAFF. CDR3 sequence (DNA): TGTGCCAGCCGCCCCCAGGGGAGTGAATTGACTGAAGCTTTCTTT.

The chain is built from TRBV14 and TRBJ2-7; D not certain. V lost 10 bases and J lost 3, with 16 bases in between. Per germline, CDR1 SGHDN and CDR2 FVKESK. The CDR3 spans 13 residues. The CDR3 DNA reads TGTGCCACCCTTGGCAGGTCGATCTACGAGCAGTACTTC. Amino acid sequence: CATLGRSIYEQYF.

The chain couples TRBV7-6 to TRBJ2-7; D remains unclear. V gave up 3 bases and J gave up 4 bases, with 13 bases separating them. This CDR3 comprises 14 residues. Germline loops: CDR1 SGHVS, CDR2 FNYEAQ. The CDR3 coding sequence is TGTGCCAGCAGCTTTTCGCAGTCACCATACGAGCAGTACTTC. Translated, it gives CASSFSQSPYEQYF.

This clone was counted a few times. The chain has TRBV19 and TRBJ1-6; the match to TRBD1 covers 9 bases. Looked up from germline, CDR1 is LNHDA and CDR2 is SQIVND (reference sequence). V lost 5 bases to trimming and J lost 9 bases; unmatched junction nucleotides: 8. The CDR3 totals 15 residues. Written as DNA, the CDR3 is TGTGCCAGTAGTCCTGGGACAGGGATTGGTTCACCCCTCCACTTT. Its protein is CASSPGTGIGSPLHF. The complete variable domain, with remaining parts taken from reference TRBV19 and TRBJ1-6, reads DGGITQSPKYLFRKEGQNVTLSCEQNLNHDAMYWYRQDPGQGLRLIYYSQIVNDFQKGDIAEGYSVSREKKESFPLTVTSAQKNPTAFYLCASSPGTGIGSPLHFGNGTRLTVT.